This passage covers 32 T cell receptor beta chains from one sample sequenced in a study of cytomegalovirus exposure and HLA in healthy donors. Amplification used 60 Vbeta primers and 13 Jbeta primers. The data were produced by immunoSEQ multiplex PCR, yet TCRdb's version contains in-frame clones alone and is incomplete. The data contain about 150,000 clones, more than 70% of them singletons. The sample taken for sequencing was PBMCs. The receptor source for this set is a male donor in good health and CMV-seronegative.

The chain joins TRBV5-5 to TRBJ2-5; 9 nucleotides align to TRBD1. Germline lookup yields CDR1 SGHKS and CDR2 YYEKEE (reference sequence). The V and J ends lost 2 bases and 4 bases, in that order; junction bases with no gene match: 6. The CDR3 extends over 15 amino acids. For the CDR3, the DNA is TGTGCCAGCAGCTTTCCGGGACAGGGACGAGAGACCCAGTACTTC. Translating it yields CASSFPGQGRETQYF.

The chain carries TRBV15 and TRBJ2-1; TRBD1 matches at 9 bases. V lost 1 base to trimming and J lost 1 base; unmatched junction nucleotides: 2. The CDR3 is made up of 16 amino acids. Germline-derived CDR1 and CDR2 are LNHNV and YYDKDF (reference sequence). CDR3: CATSRATGGSYNEQFF. The CDR3 region has the DNA TGTGCCACCAGCAGAGCGACAGGGGGGTCCTACAATGAGCAGTTCTTC.

There are a few counts of this clone. The chain employs TRBV5-1 and TRBJ2-7, with TRBD2 identical over 7 bases. The CDR3 is 16 residues long. V shed 0 bases and J 1 base; nucleotides not matched to a gene: 7. The germline V gene encodes CDR1 SGHRS and CDR2 YFSETQ. The CDR3: CASSLGGGEDSYEQYF. The CDR3 coding sequence is TGCGCCAGCAGCTTGGGTGGGGGGGAGGATTCCTACGAGCAGTACTTC.

The chain uses TRBV30 and TRBJ2-5, with 9 bases matching TRBD2. Germline CDR1 reads GTSNPN; CDR2 reads SVGIG (reference sequence). The CDR3 has 17 amino acids. J was trimmed by 3 bases and V by 0 bases; bases with no gene match: 11. CDR3 residues: CAWSVAAGGLGEETQYF. As DNA, the CDR3 is TGTGCCTGGAGTGTCGCGGCGGGAGGGTTGGGGGAAGAGACCCAGTACTTC.

This clone was seen a few times. The genes are TRBV5-4 and TRBJ2-7; 7 nucleotides match TRBD1. CDR3 length: 15 residues. Germline loops: CDR1 SGHNT, CDR2 YYREEE (reference sequence). Trimming at V came to 0 bases and at J to 4 bases, leaving 7 bases not matched to a gene. The CDR3 here is CASSLARQGKYEQYF. The CDR3 region has the DNA TGTGCCAGCAGCTTGGCGAGACAGGGTAAATACGAGCAGTACTTC.

The table lists this clone with a count of one. This chain links TRBV28 with TRBJ1-1; maybe TRBD1 (6 bases). Trimming pared 5 bases from V and 3 bases from J, leaving 16 bases between. CDR1 and CDR2 from the germline V gene are MDHEN and SYDVKM. The CDR3 spans 15 residues. CDR3 amino acids: CASSPGWGGDTEAFF. The CDR3 coding sequence is TGTGCCAGCAGTCCCGGGTGGGGGGGCGACACTGAAGCTTTCTTT. Using reference TRBV28 and TRBJ1-1 for the parts outside the CDR3, the full variable domain is DVKVTQSSRYLVKRTGEKVFLECVQDMDHENMFWYRQDPGLGLRLIYFSYDVKMKEKGDIPEGYSVSREKKERFSLILESASTNQTSMYLCASSPGWGGDTEAFFGQGTRLTVV.

The V and J genes are TRBV7-8 and TRBJ2-4; 15 bases are shared with TRBD2. The CDR3 has 16 amino acids. With V trimmed by 5 bases and J by 8 bases, 7 bases remained unmatched. Germline loops: CDR1 SGHVS, CDR2 FQNEAQ. As DNA, the CDR3 is TGTGCCAGCAGCCGGGGACTAGCGGGAGGACGGGACATTCAGTACTTC. Residues: CASSRGLAGGRDIQYF.

The chain has TRBV7-9 and TRBJ1-5; D is perhaps TRBD1 (5 bases). V was clipped by 5 bases and J by 2 bases, with 7 bases between them. Germline V gene lookup returns CDR1 SEHNR and CDR2 FQNEAQ (reference sequence). The CDR3 has 13 residues. The CDR3 DNA reads TGTGCCAGCAGCGAAGGGGGCAATCAGCCCCAGCATTTT. This translates into CASSEGGNQPQHF.

V usage is TRBV7-3 and J usage is TRBJ1-2; 7 positions agree with TRBD1. CDR1 is SGHTA, CDR2 FQGTGA, per germline. V trimming: 5 bases; J trimming: 8 bases; junction bases outside the gene matches: 17. This CDR3 region has 16 residues. CDR3 in amino acids: CASSKLDRVVLPGYTF. CDR3 nucleotide sequence: TGTGCCAGCAGCAAGCTTGACAGGGTAGTTCTCCCGGGCTACACCTTC.

The chain employs TRBV6-5 and TRBJ2-5; 7 bases fit TRBD1. After removal of 6 bases from V and 9 bases from J, the junction contained 7 bases not matched to a gene. There are 12 residues in the CDR3. Germline loops: CDR1 MNHEY, CDR2 SVGAGI. The CDR3 bases are TGTGCCAGCAGAAAACCAGGGGGTGCCCAGTACTTC. Translated: CASRKPGGAQYF.

The V gene is TRBV15, the J gene TRBJ2-1; 7 bases are a match to TRBD1. This CDR3 has 11 amino acids. CDR1 is LNHNV, CDR2 YYDKDF, per germline (reference sequence). J lost 15 bases, V lost 9 bases, and 11 bases had no gene match. CDR3 nucleotide sequence: TGTGCCACTCCCGGACAGGCCGGACCGTTCTTC. Translating gives CATPGQAGPFF.

V gene TRBV7-3 combines with J gene TRBJ2-3, with 8 positions matching TRBD1. Germline V gene lookup returns CDR1 SGHTA and CDR2 FQGTGA. This CDR3 has 14 residues. With V trimmed by 3 bases and J by 6 bases, 5 bases remained unmatched. CDR3 loop: CASSFSGGLDTQYF. The DNA of the CDR3 is TGTGCCAGCAGCTTTTCAGGGGGCTTGGATACGCAGTATTTT.

The DNA of the CDR3 is TGTGCCAGCAGCTTATCAGGGGGTGGGAACACTGAAGCTTTCTTT. Translated: CASSLSGGGNTEAFF. This sequence joins TRBV7-3 and TRBJ1-1, with 7 bases that match TRBD1. Germline assignment: CDR1 SGHTA and CDR2 FQGTGA. The CDR3 covers 15 residues. V dropped 2 bases and J dropped 1; count of bases not matched to a gene: 4.

There are a few counts of this clone. This chain connects TRBV30 to TRBJ1-6; D may be TRBD1 (5 bases). The CDR3 runs to 17 residues. CDR1 is GTSNPN, CDR2 SVGIG, per germline (reference sequence). The V end lost 3 bases, the J end lost 5 bases, and 20 bases lay between the germline ends. CDR3 coding DNA: TGTGCCTGGAGCCACAAACCCCACAGGAGAGATAATTCACCCCTCCACTTT. Protein: CAWSHKPHRRDNSPLHF.

The chain is built from TRBV7-9 and TRBJ2-1; D is ambiguous. Looked up from germline, CDR1 is SEHNR and CDR2 is FQNEAQ (reference sequence). The CDR3 sequence is 13 residues long. V lost 1 base and J lost 5, with 6 bases in between. The CDR3 sequence: CASSLGVNNEQFF. The CDR3 nucleotides read TGTGCCAGCAGCTTAGGCGTGAACAATGAGCAGTTCTTC.

This clone has just a few counts. This chain connects TRBV6-1 to TRBJ2-7; tentatively, D is TRBD2 (6 bases). Trimming pared 6 bases from V and 2 bases from J, leaving 17 bases between. CDR1 and CDR2 from the germline V gene are MNHNS and SASEGT. The CDR3 runs to 15 residues. CDR3 nucleotide sequence: TGTGCCAGCAGCCGAGGGTCAGGAGGGACCTACGAGCAGTACTTC. Protein product: CASSRGSGGTYEQYF.

This sequence joins TRBV10-1 and TRBJ2-2, with 9 bases fitting TRBD1. CDR1 is WNHNN, CDR2 SYGVQD, per germline (reference sequence). The CDR3 has 16 residues. With V trimmed by 3 bases and J by 4 bases, 6 bases remained unmatched. This CDR3 is CASSEPGQGTTGELFF. In DNA form, the CDR3 reads TGCGCCAGCAGTGAACCGGGACAGGGTACCACCGGGGAGCTGTTTTTT.

V gene TRBV5-6 combines with J gene TRBJ2-3; 10 positions agree with TRBD2. This CDR3 spans 17 amino acids. V lost 0 bases and J lost 3; bases outside the gene matches: 7. From germline, CDR1 is SGHDT and CDR2 YYEEEE. The CDR3 DNA sequence: TGTGCCAGCAGCTTGGCCGGTAAGCGGGAGGGAACAGATACGCAGTATTTT. Its protein product is CASSLAGKREGTDTQYF.

V is TRBV28 and J is TRBJ1-2; maybe TRBD1 (5 bases). The CDR3 loop spans 14 amino acids. Trimming pared 8 bases from V and 0 bases from J, leaving 13 bases between. Looked up from germline, CDR1 is MDHEN and CDR2 is SYDVKM. Here the CDR3 reads CASGGGFSNYGYTF. CDR3 coding DNA: TGTGCCAGCGGGGGGGGTTTTTCTAACTATGGCTACACCTTC.

The table lists this clone with a count of one. The chain employs TRBV7-3 and TRBJ2-2; TRBD2 aligns across 9 bases. Germline V lookup: CDR1 SGHTA, CDR2 FQGTGA. V gave up 4 bases and J gave up 0 bases; unmatched junction bases: 0. The length of the CDR3 is 15 residues. The DNA of the CDR3 is TGTGCCAGCAGCTGGACTAGCGCGAACACCGGGGAGCTGTTTTTT. This translates into CASSWTSANTGELFF. The full variable domain, in which reference TRBV7-3 and TRBJ2-2 provide the parts outside the CDR3, is GAGVSQTPSNKVTEKGKYVELRCDPISGHTALYWYRQSLGQGPEFLIYFQGTGAADDSGLPNDRFFAVRPEGSVSTLKIQRTERGDSAVYLCASSWTSANTGELFFGEGSRLTVL.

Regarding this clone: Within the sample, other DNA sequences also encode this same CDR3. The chain has TRBV18 and TRBJ2-1, with D hard to call. Trimming took off 2 bases at V and 1 base at J, with 6 bases between the two ends. This CDR3 region has 14 residues. Germline loops: CDR1 KGHSH, CDR2 LQKENI. CDR3 in amino acids: CASSPDTSYNEQFF. CDR3 sequence (DNA): TGTGCCAGCTCACCAGACACTTCCTACAATGAGCAGTTCTTC.

The V call is TRBV7-3, the J call TRBJ2-3; TRBD2 aligns across 7 bases. CDR3 length equals 16 residues. CDR1 is SGHTA, CDR2 FQGTGA, per germline. Trimming removed 2 bases from V and 0 bases from J; junction bases left unmatched: 5. Written as DNA, the CDR3 is TGTGCCAGCAGCTTAGCGGGAGAAGGTAGCACAGATACGCAGTATTTT. It encodes CASSLAGEGSTDTQYF.

The rearrangement uses TRBV4-3 and TRBJ2-1; D perhaps matches TRBD1 (5 bases). V shed 5 bases and J shed 8 bases, with 16 bases lying between them. Germline CDR1 reads LGHNA; CDR2 reads YSLEER. The CDR3 loop spans 14 amino acids. CDR3 residues: CASSVGAYADEQFF. CDR3 nucleotides: TGCGCCAGCAGCGTTGGGGCGTACGCCGATGAGCAGTTCTTC.

The gene calls are TRBV15 and TRBJ2-1, with D maybe TRBD2 (6 bases). The CDR3 has 15 amino acids. V lost 0 bases and J lost 7, with 13 bases in between. Germline loops: CDR1 LNHNV, CDR2 YYDKDF (reference sequence). Written as DNA, the CDR3 is TGTGCCACCAGCAGAGATTTGGGGGGTTGGAATGAGCAGTTCTTC. Translating gives CATSRDLGGWNEQFF.

V is TRBV4-3 and J is TRBJ2-2; a weak D match, TRBD2 (6 bases). CDR1 and CDR2 from the germline V gene are LGHNA and YSLEER. V was cut by 0 bases and J by 5 bases, with 13 bases left in between. This CDR3 spans 16 amino acids. CDR3 nucleotide sequence: TGCGCCAGCAGCCAAGATGGCCTAGGAGGGACCGGGGAGCTGTTTTTT. Translated: CASSQDGLGGTGELFF.

The chain uses TRBV7-8 and TRBJ1-2; 7 bases line up with TRBD1. The V gene's germline CDR1 is SGHVS and CDR2 FQNEAQ. This CDR3 has 15 residues. J lost 4 bases, V lost 0 bases, and 5 bases had no gene match. The CDR3 DNA reads TGTGCCAGCAGCTTAGCGGGACAGCCGATCTATGGCTACACCTTC. Its protein is CASSLAGQPIYGYTF.

This chain uses TRBV5-1 with TRBJ2-3, with 12 bases that match TRBD2. The length of the CDR3 is 15 residues. Losses at the gene ends were 6 bases for V and 4 bases for J; bases not matched to a gene: 6. Per the germline V gene, CDR1 is SGHRS and CDR2 is YFSETQ. CDR3 sequence (DNA): TGCGCCAGCACCAGACTAGCGGGAGATGCAGATACGCAGTATTTT. It codes for CASTRLAGDADTQYF.

The chain carries TRBV10-3 and TRBJ1-5; D uncertain. Deletions cut 0 bases from V and 2 bases from J, with 11 bases between. Per the germline V gene, CDR1 is ENHRY and CDR2 is SYGVKD. The CDR3 consists of 16 residues. The CDR3 is CAISESSPPRNQPQHF. CDR3 coding DNA: TGTGCCATCAGTGAGTCCAGTCCCCCTCGCAATCAGCCCCAGCATTTT.

This clone appeared a single time. The CDR3 loop reads CASSLFGAGVSEQYF. CDR3 DNA: TGTGCCAGCAGCTTATTCGGAGCGGGAGTCAGCGAGCAGTACTTC. V is TRBV7-9 and J is TRBJ2-7; the match to TRBD2 covers 8 bases. The V and J ends lost 2 bases and 6 bases, in that order; junction bases with no gene match: 9. Germline CDR1 and CDR2: SEHNR and FQNEAQ (reference sequence). The CDR3 spans 15 residues.

The V and J genes are TRBV7-9 and TRBJ2-5; TRBD2 is a possible D gene (6 bases). The germline V gene has CDR1 SEHNR and CDR2 FQNEAQ (reference sequence). The CDR3 runs 13 residues. The V end was cut by 1 base, the J end by 7 bases, with 10 bases between. This chain's CDR3 is CASSLGGGVTQYF. CDR3 sequence (DNA): TGTGCCAGCAGCTTAGGGGGCGGGGTGACCCAGTACTTC. Based on the CDR3 plus reference TRBV7-9 and TRBJ2-5, the full variable domain is DTGVSQNPRHKITKRGQNVTFRCDPISEHNRLYWYRQTLGQGPEFLTYFQNEAQLEKSRLLSDRFSAERPKGSFSTLEIQRTEQGDSAMYLCASSLGGGVTQYFGPGTRLLVL.

The CDR3 DNA reads TGTGCCAGCAGTGCGGGGGGTATAGGGCCCCAGCATTTT. The encoded protein is CASSAGGIGPQHF. The chain recombines TRBV6-6 with TRBJ1-5, with D maybe TRBD1 (5 bases). Trimming removed 5 bases from V and 9 bases from J, with 14 bases in between. CDR3 length: 13 amino acids. Germline assignment: CDR1 MNHNY and CDR2 SVGAGI (reference sequence).

This chain links TRBV7-9 with TRBJ2-7; no firm D call. In germline, CDR1 is SEHNR, CDR2 FQNEAQ (reference sequence). The V end was cut by 0 bases, the J end by 7 bases, with 16 bases between. This CDR3 spans 15 amino acids. This CDR3 reads CASSLAPSPAGEQYF. The DNA for the CDR3 is TGTGCCAGCAGCTTAGCCCCGTCACCTGCCGGGGAGCAGTACTTC.